The clone carrying this T cell receptor (beta chain) was detected ten times or more. This CDR3 comprises 14 residues. The V gene end was trimmed by 4 bases and the J gene end by 2 bases; junction bases not matched to a gene: 4. This sample was included in a study of CDR3 diversity in severe acne. TCRdb redid the calling of the PCR reads with MiXCR, one entry per CDR3 protein. Of 65,000 to 95,000 distinct CDR3 sequences listed, 51% are singletons. This chain joins TRBV6-7 and TRBJ1-2, with TRBD1 identical over 7 bases. TRBV6-7 is an open reading frame whose function is uncertain. The receptor was isolated from a male donor in good health, without acne. Sequenced material: blood. CDR3 bases: TGTGCCAGCAGTTTATACAGGGGAAACTATGGCTACACCTTC. This codes for CASSLYRGNYGYTF.